This entry lists 18 T cell receptor beta chains sequenced from one sample in a study of T cell responses to AZD1222 COVID-19 vaccine. The repertoire was sequenced with immunoSEQ multiplex PCR; TCRdb's copy has only in-frame clones and lacks some. The sample lists about 110,000 clones, about 81% occurring once. The input for sequencing was peripheral blood, taken on day 0 of AZD1222 vaccination. These TCRs come from an adult in good health.

The rearrangement uses TRBV7-8 and TRBJ1-5, with D tentatively TRBD1 (5 bases). There are 16 residues in the CDR3. Germline V gene lookup returns CDR1 SGHVS and CDR2 FQNEAQ. With 0 bases removed from V and 5 bases from J, the gap between germline ends came to 14 bases. CDR3 nucleotide sequence: TGTGCCAGCAGCTTAGCGGTTTCGACAGACTATCAGCCCCAGCATTTT. It is translated as CASSLAVSTDYQPQHF.

In DNA form, the CDR3 reads TGTGCCAGCAGCTTGGGCAACCAGGGTTCACCCCTCCACTTT. Encoded protein: CASSLGNQGSPLHF. The V call is TRBV5-6, the J call TRBJ1-6; D might be TRBD1 (5 bases). This CDR3 spans 14 amino acids. Germline V CDR1 and CDR2: SGHDT, YYEEEE. V was cut by 0 bases and J by 9 bases, with 10 bases left in between.

This clone showed up just once. This sequence joins TRBV5-5 and TRBJ2-3, with TRBD2 matching 12 bases. The CDR3 totals 18 residues. Looked up from germline, CDR1 is SGHKS and CDR2 is YYEKEE (reference sequence). V was clipped by 1 base and J by 4 bases; unmatched bases: 10. In nucleotides, the CDR3 is TGTGCCAGCAGCTTGTATTTGCCACTAGCGGGGGGTGCAGATACGCAGTATTTT. It translates to CASSLYLPLAGGADTQYF. The entire variable domain, with the rest obtained from reference TRBV5-5 and TRBJ2-3, is as follows: DAGVTQSPTHLIKTRGQQVTLRCSPISGHKSVSWYQQVLGQGPQFIFQYYEKEERGRGNFPDRFSARQFPNYSSELNVNALLLGDSALYLCASSLYLPLAGGADTQYFGPGTRLTVL.

The chain uses TRBV7-2 and TRBJ2-3, with TRBD1 matching over 9 bases. CDR1 and CDR2 from the germline V gene are SGHTA and FQGNSA. V lost 5 bases and J lost 1; bases outside the gene matches: 7. The CDR3 loop spans 16 amino acids. For the CDR3, the DNA is TGTGCCAGCAGCCCACAGGGGGCGGGGGGCACAGATACGCAGTATTTT. It encodes CASSPQGAGGTDTQYF.

This clone has only one observation. The chain combines TRBV7-2 with TRBJ1-3; TRBD1 is a possible D gene (6 bases). The CDR3 spans 13 residues. V was cut by 5 bases and J by 5 bases, with 10 bases left in between. Germline V gives CDR1 SGHTA, CDR2 FQGNSA. The CDR3 here is CASSPDRRNTIYF. CDR3 DNA sequence: TGTGCCAGCAGCCCGGACAGACGAAACACCATATATTTT.

V usage is TRBV5-1 and J usage is TRBJ1-2; D might be TRBD1 (5 bases). V dropped 1 base and J dropped 0 bases, with 10 bases sitting between them. Germline loops: CDR1 SGHRS, CDR2 YFSETQ. This CDR3 has 15 residues. The CDR3 DNA reads as TGCGCCAGCAGCTTGATGCGGGGGGCTAACTATGGCTACACCTTC. Amino acid sequence: CASSLMRGANYGYTF.

The chain uses TRBV7-9 and TRBJ1-2, with D tentatively TRBD1 (6 bases). Trimming took 5 bases from V and 8 from J, leaving 18 bases between them. Germline CDR1 and CDR2: SEHNR and FQNEAQ (reference sequence). The CDR3 runs 14 residues. The CDR3, as DNA: TGTGCCAGCAGCACACGGACAGAAACCGGGGGCTACACCTTC. Translated: CASSTRTETGGYTF.

The CDR3 DNA reads as TGCGCCAGCGCGACCGAGGTTACCTATGGCTACACCTTC. It codes for CASATEVTYGYTF. The V gene is TRBV5-1, the J gene TRBJ1-2; D remains unclear. V lost 7 bases and J lost 4, with 14 bases in between. CDR3 length: 13 residues. Germline CDR1 and CDR2: SGHRS and YFSETQ.

The rearrangement joins TRBV30 to TRBJ1-1; 7 bases match TRBD1. The germline V gene encodes CDR1 GTSNPN and CDR2 SVGIG (reference sequence). This CDR3 is 15 amino acids long. Trimming removed 5 bases from V and 4 bases from J; junction bases left unmatched: 13. CDR3 DNA sequence: TGTGCCTGGGGGCAGGGGACAGCTGGGAGCACTGAAGCTTTCTTT. Translated: CAWGQGTAGSTEAFF.

The chain recombines TRBV27 with TRBJ2-7; D not resolved. V dropped 5 bases and J dropped 1 base, with 12 bases sitting between them. Germline V gives CDR1 MNHEY, CDR2 SMNVEV (reference sequence). The CDR3 runs to 14 residues. The DNA for the CDR3 is TGTGCCAGCAGTATCAGACTGGGTTCCTACGAGCAGTACTTC. It translates to CASSIRLGSYEQYF.

Comments on this clone: This specimen includes other DNA sequences encoding the same CDR3. This chain links TRBV5-6 with TRBJ1-2, with TRBD1 as a possible D gene (6 bases). Germline V gene data show CDR1 as SGHDT and CDR2 as YYEEEE. The CDR3 extends over 16 amino acids. Trimming shortened V by 0 bases and J by 2 bases, and 14 bases separated the two germline ends. The CDR3 reads CASSLAGQGRNYGYTF. The CDR3 DNA reads TGTGCCAGCAGCTTGGCGGGGCAGGGGCGGAACTATGGCTACACCTTC.

The chain is built from TRBV4-1 and TRBJ1-2; no clear D gene. The CDR3 is 14 amino acids. Trimming shortened V by 0 bases and J by 8 bases, and 13 bases separated the two germline ends. The germline CDR1 and CDR2 sequences are MGHRA and YSYEKL. CDR3 in DNA: TGCGCCAGCAGCCAAGATTCTAGTTCAGCGGGCTACACCTTC. It translates to CASSQDSSSAGYTF.

The V gene is TRBV6-5, the J gene TRBJ2-7, with 8 positions matching TRBD2. This CDR3 region has 14 residues. Germline CDR1 reads MNHEY; CDR2 reads SVGAGI. V trimming: 5 bases; J trimming: 3 bases; junction bases outside the gene matches: 6. CDR3: CASSPPGTSYEQYF. CDR3 DNA sequence: TGTGCCAGCAGTCCACCCGGGACTAGCTACGAGCAGTACTTC.

This clone was counted a single time. This chain connects TRBV2 to TRBJ1-5; D possibly corresponds to TRBD1 (6 bases). The CDR3 is 14 residues long. The germline CDR1 and CDR2 sequences are SNHLY and FYNNEI. Deletions cut 7 bases from V and 7 bases from J, with 17 bases between. The CDR3 spells CASNGGGGGQPQHF. CDR3 in DNA: TGTGCCAGCAATGGAGGAGGGGGAGGACAGCCCCAGCATTTT. The full variable domain, completed using reference TRBV2 and TRBJ1-5, is EPEVTQTPSHQVTQMGQEVILRCVPISNHLYFYWYRQILGQKVEFLVSFYNNEISEKSEIFDDQFSVERPDGSNFTLKIRSTKLEDSAMYFCASNGGGGGQPQHFGDGTRLSIL.

The chain couples TRBV5-1 to TRBJ1-1, with D possibly TRBD1 on 5 matching bases. CDR3 length equals 14 residues. Germline V gene lookup returns CDR1 SGHRS and CDR2 YFSETQ. Trimming shortened V by 1 base and J by 1 base, and 8 bases separated the two germline ends. As DNA, the CDR3 is TGCGCCAGCAGCTTGTCAGGGTGGAACACTGAAGCTTTCTTT. Amino acids: CASSLSGWNTEAFF.

To note about this clone: Other DNA sequences from this sample encode an identical CDR3 as well. The J gene is TRBJ1-4, the V gene TRBV5-1, with D uncertain. CDR3 length: 13 amino acids. Trimming left V 0 bases short and J 5 bases short, with 5 bases between. Per the germline V gene, CDR1 is SGHRS and CDR2 is YFSETQ. The CDR3 sequence: CASSLGTNEKLFF. The CDR3 DNA sequence: TGCGCCAGCAGCTTGGGTACGAATGAAAAACTGTTTTTT.

This clone has more than one count but fewer than ten. The chain carries TRBV5-1 and TRBJ2-1; 9 nucleotides line up with TRBD2. The CDR3 runs to 15 residues. CDR1 and CDR2 from the germline V gene are SGHRS and YFSETQ. The ends lost 0 bases at V and 8 bases at J; junction bases unmatched: 6. In DNA form, the CDR3 reads TGCGCCAGCAGCTTGGAGGGGACTAGCTTCTATGAGCAGTTCTTC. Translating gives CASSLEGTSFYEQFF.

The chain combines TRBV7-2 with TRBJ1-2; no definite D call. The CDR3 contains 13 residues. CDR1 is SGHTA, CDR2 FQGNSA, per germline. Trimming pared 1 base from V and 7 bases from J, leaving 10 bases between. CDR3 in amino acids: CASSLDPGSGYTF. The CDR3 DNA sequence: TGTGCCAGCAGCTTAGACCCTGGGAGTGGCTACACCTTC.